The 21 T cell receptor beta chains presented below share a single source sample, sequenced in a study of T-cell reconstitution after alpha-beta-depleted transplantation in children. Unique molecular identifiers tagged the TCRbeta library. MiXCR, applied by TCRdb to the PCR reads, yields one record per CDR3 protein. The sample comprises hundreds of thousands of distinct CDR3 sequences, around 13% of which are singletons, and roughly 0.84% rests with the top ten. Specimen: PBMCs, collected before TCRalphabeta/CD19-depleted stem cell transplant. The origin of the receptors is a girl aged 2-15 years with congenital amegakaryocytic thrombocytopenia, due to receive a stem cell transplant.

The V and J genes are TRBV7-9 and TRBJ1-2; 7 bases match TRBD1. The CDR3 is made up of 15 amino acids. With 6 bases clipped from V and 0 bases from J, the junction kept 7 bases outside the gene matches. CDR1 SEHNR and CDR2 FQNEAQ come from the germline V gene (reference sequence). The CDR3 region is CASRHGQGANYGYTF. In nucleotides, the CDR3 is TGTGCCAGCAGACACGGGCAGGGGGCTAACTATGGCTACACCTTC.

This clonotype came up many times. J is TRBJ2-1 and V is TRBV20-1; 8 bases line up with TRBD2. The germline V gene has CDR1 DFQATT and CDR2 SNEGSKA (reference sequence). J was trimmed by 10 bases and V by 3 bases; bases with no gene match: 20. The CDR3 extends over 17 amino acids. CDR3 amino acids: CSARGPQAGVLLKEQFF. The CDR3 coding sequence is TGCAGTGCTAGGGGCCCCCAAGCGGGAGTTTTGTTGAAGGAGCAGTTCTTC.

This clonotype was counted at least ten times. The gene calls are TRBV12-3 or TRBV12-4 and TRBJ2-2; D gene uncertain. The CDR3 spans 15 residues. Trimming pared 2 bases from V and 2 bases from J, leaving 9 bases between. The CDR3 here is CASSLPGLNTGELFF. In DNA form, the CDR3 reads TGTGCCAGCAGTTTACCCGGGCTAAACACCGGGGAGCTGTTTTTT.

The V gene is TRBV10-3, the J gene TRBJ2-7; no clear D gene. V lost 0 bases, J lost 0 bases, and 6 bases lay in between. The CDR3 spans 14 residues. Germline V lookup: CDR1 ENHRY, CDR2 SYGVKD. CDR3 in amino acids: CAISESHYSYEQYF. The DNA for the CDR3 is TGTGCCATCAGTGAGTCCCATTACTCCTACGAGCAGTACTTC.

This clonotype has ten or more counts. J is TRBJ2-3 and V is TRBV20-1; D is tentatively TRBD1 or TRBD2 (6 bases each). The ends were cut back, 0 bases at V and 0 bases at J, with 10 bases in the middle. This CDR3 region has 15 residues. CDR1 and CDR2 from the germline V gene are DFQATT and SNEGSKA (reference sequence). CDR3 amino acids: CSARDLGGSTDTQYF. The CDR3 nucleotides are TGCAGTGCTAGAGACCTAGGGGGGAGCACAGATACGCAGTATTTT.

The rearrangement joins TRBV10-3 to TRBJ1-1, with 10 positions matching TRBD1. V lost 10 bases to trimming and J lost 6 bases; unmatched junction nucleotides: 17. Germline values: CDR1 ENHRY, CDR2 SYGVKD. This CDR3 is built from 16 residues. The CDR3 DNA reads TGTGCCACCCTCCCGAGGGACAGGGGACACCACGCTGAAGCTTTCTTT. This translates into CATLPRDRGHHAEAFF.

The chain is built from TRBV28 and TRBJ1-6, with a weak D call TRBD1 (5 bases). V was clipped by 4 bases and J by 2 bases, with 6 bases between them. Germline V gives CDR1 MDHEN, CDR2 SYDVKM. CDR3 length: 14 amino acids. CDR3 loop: CASSWGTYNSPLHF. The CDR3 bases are TGTGCCAGCAGTTGGGGGACCTATAATTCACCCCTCCACTTT. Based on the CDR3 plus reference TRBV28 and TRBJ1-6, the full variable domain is DVKVTQSSRYLVKRTGEKVFLECVQDMDHENMFWYRQDPGLGLRLIYFSYDVKMKEKGDIPEGYSVSREKKERFSLILESASTNQTSMYLCASSWGTYNSPLHFGNGTRLTVT.

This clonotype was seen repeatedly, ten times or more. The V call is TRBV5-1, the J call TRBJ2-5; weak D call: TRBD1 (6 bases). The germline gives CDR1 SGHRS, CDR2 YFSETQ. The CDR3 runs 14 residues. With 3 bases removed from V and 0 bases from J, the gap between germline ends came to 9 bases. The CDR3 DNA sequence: TGCGCCAGCAGCTGGACAGCGTACCAAGAGACCCAGTACTTC. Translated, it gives CASSWTAYQETQYF.

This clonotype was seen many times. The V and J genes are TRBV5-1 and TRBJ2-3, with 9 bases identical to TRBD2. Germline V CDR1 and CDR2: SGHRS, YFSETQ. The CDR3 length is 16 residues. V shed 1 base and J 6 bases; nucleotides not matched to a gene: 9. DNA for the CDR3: TGCGCCAGCAGCTTGATACTAGCGGGTATGGTGGATACGCAGTATTTT. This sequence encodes CASSLILAGMVDTQYF.

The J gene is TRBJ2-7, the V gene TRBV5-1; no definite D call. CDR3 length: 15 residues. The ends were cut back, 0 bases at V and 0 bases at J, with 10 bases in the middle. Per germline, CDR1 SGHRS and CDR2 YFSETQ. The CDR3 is CASSLGVSSSYEQYF. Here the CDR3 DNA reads TGCGCCAGCAGCTTGGGGGTCAGCAGCTCCTACGAGCAGTACTTC.

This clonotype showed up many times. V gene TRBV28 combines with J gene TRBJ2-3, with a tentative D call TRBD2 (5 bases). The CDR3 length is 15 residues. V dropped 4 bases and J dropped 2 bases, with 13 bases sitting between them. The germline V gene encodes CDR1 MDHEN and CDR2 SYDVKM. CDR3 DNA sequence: TGTGCCAGCAGTTCCGAGGGAGAGTCCACAGATACGCAGTATTTT. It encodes CASSSEGESTDTQYF. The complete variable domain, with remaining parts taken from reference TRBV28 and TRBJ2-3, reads DVKVTQSSRYLVKRTGEKVFLECVQDMDHENMFWYRQDPGLGLRLIYFSYDVKMKEKGDIPEGYSVSREKKERFSLILESASTNQTSMYLCASSSEGESTDTQYFGPGTRLTVL.

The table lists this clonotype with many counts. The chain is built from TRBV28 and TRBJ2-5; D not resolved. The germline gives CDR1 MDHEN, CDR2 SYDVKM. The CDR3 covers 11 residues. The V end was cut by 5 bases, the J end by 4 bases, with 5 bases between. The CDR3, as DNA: TGTGCCAGCAGTGATCGAGAGACCCAGTACTTC. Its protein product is CASSDRETQYF.

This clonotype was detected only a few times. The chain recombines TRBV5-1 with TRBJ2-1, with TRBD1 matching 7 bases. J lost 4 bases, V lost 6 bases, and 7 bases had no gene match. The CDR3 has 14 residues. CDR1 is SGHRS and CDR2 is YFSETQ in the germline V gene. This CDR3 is CASTPGQRYNEQFF. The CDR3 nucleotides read TGCGCCAGCACTCCGGGACAGCGTTACAATGAGCAGTTCTTC.

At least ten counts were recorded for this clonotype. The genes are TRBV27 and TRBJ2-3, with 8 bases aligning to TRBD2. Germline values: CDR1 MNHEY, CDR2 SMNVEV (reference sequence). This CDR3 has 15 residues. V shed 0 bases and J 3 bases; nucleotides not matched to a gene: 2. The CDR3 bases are TGTGCCAGCAGTTTATCTAGCGGGAATACAGATACGCAGTATTTT. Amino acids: CASSLSSGNTDTQYF.

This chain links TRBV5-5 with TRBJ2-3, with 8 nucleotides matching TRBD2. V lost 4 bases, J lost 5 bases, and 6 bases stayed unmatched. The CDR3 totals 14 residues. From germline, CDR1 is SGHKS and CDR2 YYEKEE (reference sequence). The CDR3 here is CASSPSGFVDTQYF. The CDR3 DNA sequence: TGTGCCAGCAGCCCTAGCGGGTTCGTAGATACGCAGTATTTT.

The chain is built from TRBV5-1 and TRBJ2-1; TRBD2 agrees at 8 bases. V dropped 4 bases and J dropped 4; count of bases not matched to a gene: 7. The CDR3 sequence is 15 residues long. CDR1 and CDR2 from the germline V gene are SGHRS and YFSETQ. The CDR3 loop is CASSLPSGSYNEQFF. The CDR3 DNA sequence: TGCGCCAGCAGCCTTCCTAGCGGGTCTTACAATGAGCAGTTCTTC.

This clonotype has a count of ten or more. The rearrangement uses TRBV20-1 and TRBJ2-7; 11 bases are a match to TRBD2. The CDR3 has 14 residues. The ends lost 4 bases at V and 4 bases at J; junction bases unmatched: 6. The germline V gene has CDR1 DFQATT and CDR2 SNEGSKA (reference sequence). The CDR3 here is CSAKVTSGRYEQYF. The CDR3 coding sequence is TGCAGTGCTAAAGTCACTAGCGGGAGATACGAGCAGTACTTC.

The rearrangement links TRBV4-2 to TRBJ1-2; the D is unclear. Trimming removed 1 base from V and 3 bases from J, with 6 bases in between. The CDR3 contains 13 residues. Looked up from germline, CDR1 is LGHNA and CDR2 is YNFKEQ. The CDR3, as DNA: TGTGCCAGCAGCCAAGCGTTTTACTATGGCTACACCTTC. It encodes CASSQAFYYGYTF.

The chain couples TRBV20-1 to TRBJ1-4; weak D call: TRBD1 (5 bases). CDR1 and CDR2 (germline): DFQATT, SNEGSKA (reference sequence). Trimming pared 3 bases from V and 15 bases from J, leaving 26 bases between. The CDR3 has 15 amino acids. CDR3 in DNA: TGCAGTGCTAGTTTACTCCAAGGACCGCAGGACAATTTGTTTTTT. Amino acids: CSASLLQGPQDNLFF.

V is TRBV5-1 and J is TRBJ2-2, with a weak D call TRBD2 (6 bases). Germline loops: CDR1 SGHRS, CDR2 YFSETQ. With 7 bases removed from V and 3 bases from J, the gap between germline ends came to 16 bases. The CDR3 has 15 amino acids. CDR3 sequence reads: CASCPWLAYTGELFF. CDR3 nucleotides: TGCGCCAGCTGCCCTTGGCTAGCGTACACCGGGGAGCTGTTTTTT.

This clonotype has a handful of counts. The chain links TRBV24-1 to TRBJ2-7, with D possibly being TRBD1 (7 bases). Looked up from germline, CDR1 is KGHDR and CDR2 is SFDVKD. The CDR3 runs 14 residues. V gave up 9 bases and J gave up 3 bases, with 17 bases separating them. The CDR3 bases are TGTGCCACCTTCGCAGGGGGGTCGGACTACGAGCAGTACTTC. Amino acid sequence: CATFAGGSDYEQYF.